What follows are 5 T cell receptor beta chains derived from one specimen sequenced in a study of blood T cell repertoires in COVID-19. Clones were read by immunoSEQ multiplex PCR, and TCRdb kept only the in-frame ones, dropping some. The sample records 97,000 or so clones, about four fifths being singletons. The specimen sequenced was peripheral blood. Receptors originate from a man at least 80 years old with acute or convalescent COVID-19.

This clone was found a few times. The V gene is TRBV6-1, the J gene TRBJ2-1; D is possibly TRBD1 (5 bases). Trimming stripped 3 bases from V and 5 bases from J, with 5 bases between. Per germline, CDR1 MNHNS and CDR2 SASEGT. CDR3 length: 12 residues. The CDR3 region is CASSETDNEQFF. The DNA for the CDR3 is TGTGCCAGCAGTGAGACAGACAATGAGCAGTTCTTC.

This chain connects TRBV19 to TRBJ2-3; a possible D gene is TRBD1 (6 bases). CDR1 and CDR2 (germline): LNHDA, SQIVND (reference sequence). The V and J ends lost 4 bases and 8 bases respectively, with 19 bases between them. The CDR3 sequence is 15 residues long. For the CDR3, the DNA is TGTGCCAGTAGTACCTACCCAAACAGGGTGCGTACGCAGTATTTT. It is translated as CASSTYPNRVRTQYF.

The gene calls are TRBV2 and TRBJ1-5, with D uncertain. CDR1 is SNHLY, CDR2 FYNNEI, per germline. The CDR3 length is 13 residues. Trimming pared 7 bases from V and 5 bases from J, leaving 12 bases between. The CDR3 DNA reads as TGTGCCAGCATGCCGGGGTCTTATCAGCCCCAGCATTTT. Its translation: CASMPGSYQPQHF.

The CDR3 nucleotides are TGCGCCAGCAGCTTGGCAGGGGGAGGTCAGCCCCAGCATTTT. Translated, it gives CASSLAGGGQPQHF. The rearrangement joins TRBV5-1 to TRBJ1-5, with 7 bases aligning to TRBD1. J was trimmed by 6 bases and V by 0 bases; bases with no gene match: 3. The CDR3 spans 14 residues. Germline lookup yields CDR1 SGHRS and CDR2 YFSETQ.

This clone was counted once. In DNA, the CDR3 is TGTGCCAGCAGCTTAGGATCAGGGGCTGACACCGGGGAGCTGTTTTTT. This codes for CASSLGSGADTGELFF. This sequence joins TRBV7-6 and TRBJ2-2; maybe TRBD1 (6 bases). The CDR3 has 16 amino acids. Germline V lookup: CDR1 SGHVS, CDR2 FNYEAQ. V was pared by 1 base and J by 3 bases, with 12 bases between.